These T cell receptor beta chains were read from a single sample in a study of OX40 agonist ivuxolimab in advanced cancers. Measured with immunoSEQ multiplex PCR; TCRdb has only the in-frame clones, and not every one. This sample has fewer than 15,000 clones, with 80% found just once. The source material was CD4+ or CD8+ T cells sorted from blood, sampled in a trial of the OX40 agonist ivuxolimab. Receptors were obtained from an adult with an advanced solid tumor such as melanoma, head and neck, liver or kidney cancer. Both conserved end residues are part of each CDR3. A D gene is named only where the DNA matches it firmly. Size tells how often a clone was seen (once, few, many) or the class of an expanded clone, and some rows leave it out.

clone size | J gene | V gene | D gene | CDR3 DNA | CDR3 protein
- | TRBJ2-7 | TRBV7-9 | - | TGTGCCAGCAGCCCAACGGCCCTTCGTACCTACGAGCAGTACTTC | CASSPTALRTYEQYF
- | TRBJ2-7 | TRBV7-2 | - | TGTGCCAGCAGCTTGGGCGGGGCCTCCTACGAGCAGTACTTC | CASSLGGASYEQYF
- | TRBJ1-5 | TRBV7-9 | - | TGTGCCAGCAGCTTGGGCATCAATCAGCCCCAGCATTTT | CASSLGINQPQHF
- | TRBJ1-1 | TRBV25-1 | - | TGTGCCAGCAAGGGCACTGAAGCTTTCTTT | CASKGTEAFF
once | TRBJ1-2 | TRBV19 | - | TGTGCCAGTAGCGATAGGGAGGACCATGGCTACACCTTC | CASSDREDHGYTF
- | TRBJ2-5 | TRBV4-2 | TRBD2 | TGTGCCAGCAGCCAAAGATTTAGCGGGGAGGGAGAGACCCAGTACTTC | CASSQRFSGEGETQYF
- | TRBJ2-2 | TRBV5-6 | TRBD1 | TGTGCCAGCAGCCCAACAGGGGACACCGGGGAGCTGTTTTTT | CASSPTGDTGELFF
- | TRBJ2-3 | TRBV19 | TRBD1 | TGTGCCAGTAGTATAGCCCGGACAGGGGACAAGGATACGCAGTATTTT | CASSIARTGDKDTQYF
- | TRBJ2-2 | TRBV6-5 | - | TGTGCCAGCAGTCGTCTACAGATCACCGGGGAGCTGTTTTTT | CASSRLQITGELFF
- | TRBJ2-1 | TRBV7-9 | - | TGTGCCAGCAGCAATGTCCTCCAACACCTCTCCTACAATGAGCAGTTCTTC | CASSNVLQHLSYNEQFF
- | TRBJ1-3 | TRBV28 | - | TGTGCCAGCAGTTTGGGCATCGCCTCTGGAAACACCATATATTTT | CASSLGIASGNTIYF
- | TRBJ2-1 | TRBV12-5 | TRBD2 | TGTGCTAGTGGTCCCGGGACTAGCGGCAATGAGCAGTTCTTC | CASGPGTSGNEQFF
- | TRBJ2-1 | TRBV14 | - | TGTGCCAGCAGCCAAGGGCGGTATAATGAGCAGTTCTTC | CASSQGRYNEQFF
once | TRBJ2-3 | TRBV9 | TRBD2 | TGTGCCAGCAGCCCCACGACTAGCGGGGGGACAACAGATACGCAGTATTTT | CASSPTTSGGTTDTQYF
- | TRBJ2-5 | TRBV6-4 | - | TGTGCCAGCAGTGATTACCCCAACCGAGGGCATGAAGAGACCCAGTACTTC | CASSDYPNRGHEETQYF
- | TRBJ2-7 | TRBV28 | TRBD1 | TGTGCCAGCAGCCGACCTGGACAGGGGGGGCGCTACGAGCAGTACTTC | CASSRPGQGGRYEQYF
- | TRBJ2-7 | TRBV4-1 | TRBD2 | TGCGCCAGCAGCCAGGGTGGAACCGGGACTAGCGGGGGGGCGGACGAGCAGTACTTC | CASSQGGTGTSGGADEQYF
- | TRBJ2-1 | TRBV4-1 | TRBD2 | TGCGCCAGCAGCCAAGAGGAGCGGGAGAACTACAATGAGCAGTTCTTC | CASSQEERENYNEQFF
- | TRBJ2-5 | TRBV27 | TRBD1 | TGTGCCAGCAGTAAGACAGGGGGGGCGGAGACCCAGTACTTC | CASSKTGGAETQYF
- | TRBJ2-3 | TRBV27 | TRBD2 | TGTGCCAGCAGCCCCGGGAGGGGGGCAGATACGCAGTATTTT | CASSPGRGADTQYF
- | TRBJ2-2 | TRBV5-4 | TRBD2 | TGTGCCAGCAGCCGACTAGCGGGGGCGAACACCGGGGAGCTGTTTTTT | CASSRLAGANTGELFF
- | TRBJ2-5 | TRBV7-8 | TRBD1 | TGTGCCAGCAGCCCCCGGGACAGCCAAGAGCCCCAGTACTTC | CASSPRDSQEPQYF
once | TRBJ1-2 | TRBV7-9 | - | TGTGCCAGCAGCACACATACAGGGACTACTATCTATGGCTACACCTTC | CASSTHTGTTIYGYTF
- | TRBJ2-3 | TRBV5-1 | - | TGCGCCAGCAGCTTGGCGCCTCGTGGGACAGATACGCAGTATTTT | CASSLAPRGTDTQYF
- | TRBJ2-2 | TRBV9 | - | TGTGCCAGCAGCGCCCAGGGAAAGGGCACCGGGGAGCTGTTTTTT | CASSAQGKGTGELFF
- | TRBJ2-1 | TRBV9 | - | TGTGCCAGCAGCGTAGGAGGGGATTACAATGAGCAGTTCTTC | CASSVGGDYNEQFF
once | TRBJ2-2 | TRBV9 | - | TGTGCCAGCAGCGCCGGGACATGGGGCGGGGAGCTGTTTTTT | CASSAGTWGGELFF
- | TRBJ1-2 | TRBV20-1 | - | TGCAGTGCTAAGTCCTATGGCTACACCTTC | CSAKSYGYTF
- | TRBJ1-5 | TRBV28 | TRBD1 | TGTGCCAGCAGTTTGGACAGGGAGGGCAATCAGCCCCAGCATTTT | CASSLDREGNQPQHF
- | TRBJ2-5 | TRBV5-1 | TRBD2 | TGCGCCAGCAGCTTGTTTTTTAGCGGGGGGAAAAAAAAAGAGACCCAGTACTTC | CASSLFFSGGKKKETQYF
- | TRBJ2-7 | TRBV7-8 | - | TGTGCCAGCACCCCCGCCGAAGTGCAGGTATACTGGGAGCAGTACTTC | CASTPAEVQVYWEQYF
- | TRBJ1-2 | TRBV5-8 | - | TGTGCCAGCGGGGCTGTTCCACGAAAGACCTATGGCTACACCTTC | CASGAVPRKTYGYTF
- | TRBJ2-1 | TRBV27 | TRBD2 | TGTGCCAGCAGCCGAGACGGGAGGGCCCCCTACAATGAGCAGTTCTTC | CASSRDGRAPYNEQFF
- | TRBJ2-1 | TRBV27 | TRBD2 | TGTGCCAGCAGTTTATCGACGGGAGGCTACAATGAGCAGTTCTTC | CASSLSTGGYNEQFF
- | TRBJ2-1 | TRBV7-8 | - | TGTGCCAGCAGCTTGCAAGGGTCCTACAATGAGCAGTTCTTC | CASSLQGSYNEQFF
- | TRBJ2-5 | TRBV9 | - | TGTGCCAGCAGCGTAGAGGAAAGCGGAGTCAACCAAGAGACCCAGTACTTC | CASSVEESGVNQETQYF
- | TRBJ2-1 | TRBV7-9 | - | TGTGCCAGCAGCCCCCCAGGCGTAGCCTCCTACAATGAGCAGTTCTTC | CASSPPGVASYNEQFF
- | TRBJ2-7 | TRBV7-9 | - | TGTGCCAGCAGCCCTAATGACTACGAGCAGTACTTC | CASSPNDYEQYF
- | TRBJ2-5 | TRBV29-1 | - | TGCAGCCCGACGAGGATCCAAGAGACCCAGTACTTC | CSPTRIQETQYF
- | TRBJ2-1 | TRBV27 | TRBD2 | TGTGCCAGCAGTCTCCAGAGGGGACTACACAATGAGCAGTTCTTC | CASSLQRGLHNEQFF
- | TRBJ1-2 | TRBV5-4 | TRBD1 | TGTGCCAGCAGCCCTCTGGGGACAGACTTCTATGGCTACACCTTC | CASSPLGTDFYGYTF
- | TRBJ2-1 | TRBV13 | - | TGTGCCAGCAGCTTAGGTACAGGGTCCTACAATGAGCAGTTCTTC | CASSLGTGSYNEQFF
- | TRBJ1-1 | TRBV11-3 | - | TGTGCCAGCAGCTTAGGGGCGGGTGGGGCTTTCTTT | CASSLGAGGAFF
- | TRBJ1-2 | TRBV28 | - | TGTGCCAGCAGTTCCCTGGGACAAACCTATGGCTACACCTTC | CASSSLGQTYGYTF
- | TRBJ2-3 | TRBV7-9 | TRBD2 | TGTGCCAGCAGCTCCCAAGCGGGAGGGCCCCCAGATACGCAGTATTTT | CASSSQAGGPPDTQYF
- | TRBJ2-7 | TRBV27 | - | TGTGCCAGCAGTCCCTCAATTACCGGGTCGTCGGACGAGCAGTACTTC | CASSPSITGSSDEQYF
- | TRBJ2-1 | TRBV6-5 | - | TGTGCCAGCAGTTACGACCAGGGTAACAATGAGCAGTTCTTC | CASSYDQGNNEQFF
- | TRBJ1-1 | TRBV6-5 | - | TGTGCCAGCAGTTACGGGAGGGGCGGGTTAAACACTGAAGCTTTCTTT | CASSYGRGGLNTEAFF
- | TRBJ1-4 | TRBV11-2 | TRBD1 | TGTGCCAGCAGCTCCCTACAGGGGGGACCTAATGAAAAACTGTTTTTT | CASSSLQGGPNEKLFF
- | TRBJ2-5 | TRBV14 | - | TGTGCCAGCAGCCTCCGGACTAACGAAGAGACCCAGTACTTC | CASSLRTNEETQYF
- | TRBJ2-5 | TRBV5-4 | - | TGTGCCAGCGGTTTAGAGGGGTACCAAGAGACCCAGTACTTC | CASGLEGYQETQYF
- | TRBJ1-1 | TRBV5-6 | - | TGTGCCAGCAGCTCCTGGGGGGTAGCAAACACTGAAGCTTTCTTT | CASSSWGVANTEAFF
- | TRBJ2-3 | TRBV27 | - | TGTGCCAGCAGTTTTATGGGGGTGTCGGGCACAGATACGCAGTATTTT | CASSFMGVSGTDTQYF